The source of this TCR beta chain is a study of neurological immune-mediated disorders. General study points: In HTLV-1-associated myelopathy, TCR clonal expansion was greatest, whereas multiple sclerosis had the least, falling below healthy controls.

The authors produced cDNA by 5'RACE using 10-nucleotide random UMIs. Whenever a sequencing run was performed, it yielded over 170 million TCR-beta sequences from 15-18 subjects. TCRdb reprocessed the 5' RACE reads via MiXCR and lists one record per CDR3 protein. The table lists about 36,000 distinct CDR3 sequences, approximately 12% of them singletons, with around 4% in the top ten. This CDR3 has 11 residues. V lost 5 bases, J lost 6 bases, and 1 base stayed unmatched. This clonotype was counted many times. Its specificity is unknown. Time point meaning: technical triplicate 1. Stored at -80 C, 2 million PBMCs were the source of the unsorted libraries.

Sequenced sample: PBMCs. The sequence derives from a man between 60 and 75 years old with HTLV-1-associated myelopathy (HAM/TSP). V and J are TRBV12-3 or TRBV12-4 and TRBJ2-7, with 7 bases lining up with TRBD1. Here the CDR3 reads CASSNRGEQYF. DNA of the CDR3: TGTGCCAGCAGTAACAGGGGCGAGCAGTACTTC.